The source of this T cell receptor (beta chain) is a study of blood T cell repertoires in COVID-19. About the research overall: The United States, Italy and Spain provided the acute and convalescent COVID-19 samples. In each case, the material was cDNA or gDNA derived from T cells, B-cell-depleted T cells, or PBMCs.

V was clipped by 5 bases and J by 10 bases, with 21 bases between them. The CDR3 has 16 residues. Germline V lookup: CDR1 MNHEY, CDR2 SMNVEV (reference sequence). In the authors' methods: Reference gene primer amplification in the assay estimated nucleated cell counts. Profiling relied on immunoSEQ multiplex PCR, and the TCRdb table lists in-frame clones only, not all of them. The V and J calls and clone size are taken from that table; D and trimming were inferred from the DNA. The sample includes about 220,000 clones, 80% of them seen just once. This clonotype was obtained from a human donor in a cohort sampled during active COVID-19. The rearrangement uses TRBV27 and TRBJ1-6; D is unresolved. The material sequenced was peripheral blood. CDR3 sequence reads: CASSPSQREGGSPLHF. Here the CDR3 DNA reads TGTGCCAGCAGTCCCTCACAACGAGAGGGAGGATCACCCCTCCACTTT.